Following are 24 T cell receptor beta chains from one sample sequenced in a study of OX40 agonist ivuxolimab in advanced cancers. TCRdb keeps only in-frame clones here, not all; method: immunoSEQ multiplex PCR. The data hold 82,000 or so clones, with around 85% observed a single time. Sequenced here: CD4+ or CD8+ T cells sorted from blood, sampled in a trial of the OX40 agonist ivuxolimab. These TCRs come from an adult with an advanced solid tumor such as melanoma, head and neck, liver or kidney cancer.

The rearrangement joins TRBV13 to TRBJ1-2, with 10 bases lining up with TRBD1. CDR1 PRHDT and CDR2 FYEKMQ come from the germline V gene (reference sequence). The CDR3 sequence is 15 residues long. Unmatched junction bases numbered 7, after V lost 5 bases and J lost 4 bases. This chain's CDR3 is CASSPGQGDAYGYTF. The CDR3 DNA sequence: TGTGCCAGCAGCCCTGGACAGGGGGACGCCTATGGCTACACCTTC.

The V call is TRBV9, the J call TRBJ1-3, with a tentative D call TRBD1 (6 bases). The CDR3 runs 14 residues. Germline V gene lookup returns CDR1 SGDLS and CDR2 YYNGEE. V was clipped by 2 bases and J by 4 bases, with 10 bases between them. CDR3 DNA sequence: TGTGCCAGCAGCGTTCAGGGGTACGGAAACACCATATATTTT. The encoded protein is CASSVQGYGNTIYF.

CDR3 residues: CASSKDSLDTQYF. CDR3 nucleotides: TGTGCCAGCAGCAAGGACAGCTTAGATACGCAGTATTTT. The genes are TRBV5-6 and TRBJ2-3, with D perhaps TRBD1 (6 bases). CDR1 and CDR2 (germline): SGHDT, YYEEEE. V lost 4 bases to trimming and J lost 5 bases, with 11 bases between them. The CDR3 is 13 amino acids. The entire variable domain, with the rest obtained from reference TRBV5-6 and TRBJ2-3, is as follows: DAGVTQSPTHLIKTRGQQVTLRCSPKSGHDTVSWYQQALGQGPQFIFQYYEEEERQRGNFPDRFSGHQFPNYSSELNVNALLLGDSALYLCASSKDSLDTQYFGPGTRLTVL.

The chain employs TRBV19 and TRBJ1-5, with D perhaps matching TRBD1 (6 bases). Trimming removed 5 bases at V and 0 bases at J, with 17 bases between. Germline V lookup: CDR1 LNHDA, CDR2 SQIVND (reference sequence). The CDR3 spans 17 residues. CDR3 sequence (DNA): TGTGCCAGTAGTGGGGCCCGGGACACCTTTAGCAATCAGCCCCAGCATTTT. It codes for CASSGARDTFSNQPQHF.

The chain couples TRBV10-3 to TRBJ1-1, with a possible D match to TRBD1 (5 bases). The CDR3 has 14 amino acids. CDR1 is ENHRY and CDR2 is SYGVKD in the germline V gene. With 6 bases removed from V and 3 bases from J, the gap between germline ends came to 14 bases. The CDR3 is CAISRRDSHTEAFF. CDR3 nucleotides: TGTGCCATCAGCCGTCGTGACAGTCACACTGAAGCTTTCTTT.

The genes are TRBV27 and TRBJ1-4; D is possibly TRBD1 (5 bases). The germline V gene encodes CDR1 MNHEY and CDR2 SMNVEV (reference sequence). The V gene lost 5 bases and the J gene lost 3 bases, with 13 bases spanning the gap. The CDR3 covers 15 residues. The CDR3 nucleotides are TGTGCCAGCAGTCCGGGACCCGGAGCTAATGAAAAACTGTTTTTT. Residues: CASSPGPGANEKLFF.

The chain joins TRBV18 to TRBJ2-7; weak D call: TRBD1 (6 bases). In germline, CDR1 is KGHSH, CDR2 LQKENI. V gave up 2 bases and J gave up 4 bases, with 18 bases separating them. The CDR3 contains 16 residues. In DNA, the CDR3 is TGTGCCAGCTCACCATTCACAGGGCGATTGGAATACGAGCAGTACTTC. As protein: CASSPFTGRLEYEQYF. The whole variable domain, filled in from reference TRBV18 and TRBJ2-7, reads NAGVMQNPRHLVRRRGQEARLRCSPMKGHSHVYWYRQLPEEGLKFMVYLQKENIIDESGMPKERFSAEFPKEGPSILRIQQVVRGDSAAYFCASSPFTGRLEYEQYFGPGTRLTVT.

This chain joins TRBV12-5 and TRBJ1-3; TRBD1 is a possible D gene (5 bases). This CDR3 is 15 amino acids long. Germline V gives CDR1 LGHNT, CDR2 FRNRAP. V was pared by 6 bases and J by 2 bases, with 14 bases between. This CDR3 is CASGPGLGAGNTIYF. Written as DNA, the CDR3 is TGTGCTAGTGGCCCAGGGTTGGGGGCTGGAAACACCATATATTTT.

J is TRBJ2-7 and V is TRBV7-6; 9 bases map to TRBD1. Per the germline V gene, CDR1 is SGHVS and CDR2 is FNYEAQ. This CDR3 has 15 amino acids. Trimming cost V 5 bases and J 2 bases; bases outside gene matches: 7. The CDR3 DNA sequence: TGTGCCAGCAGCCTAGACAGGGGGAGAACCTACGAGCAGTACTTC. Translated: CASSLDRGRTYEQYF.

This sequence joins TRBV5-4 and TRBJ1-1, with D unresolved. The V and J ends lost 0 bases and 2 bases respectively, with 11 bases between them. This CDR3 contains 15 residues. The germline CDR1 and CDR2 sequences are SGHNT and YYREEE (reference sequence). The chain's CDR3 is CASSLAQNLNTEAFF. CDR3 sequence (DNA): TGTGCCAGCAGCTTGGCACAGAATCTAAACACTGAAGCTTTCTTT.

The V call is TRBV28, the J call TRBJ1-4, with a possible D match to TRBD1 (5 bases). This CDR3 has 17 amino acids. CDR1 is MDHEN and CDR2 is SYDVKM in the germline V gene. V gave up 3 bases and J gave up 6 bases, with 20 bases separating them. The chain's CDR3 is CASSFWGAESGDEKLFF. In DNA form, the CDR3 reads TGTGCCAGCAGTTTTTGGGGCGCAGAAAGCGGGGATGAAAAACTGTTTTTT. The variable domain in full, completed from reference TRBV28 and TRBJ1-4, reads DVKVTQSSRYLVKRTGEKVFLECVQDMDHENMFWYRQDPGLGLRLIYFSYDVKMKEKGDIPEGYSVSREKKERFSLILESASTNQTSMYLCASSFWGAESGDEKLFFGSGTQLSVL.

The rearrangement joins TRBV2 to TRBJ2-5, with D perhaps TRBD2 (5 bases). In germline, CDR1 is SNHLY, CDR2 FYNNEI. V was pared by 8 bases and J by 5 bases, with 21 bases between. The CDR3 is made up of 15 amino acids. The CDR3 region is CASQARRLSQETQYF. CDR3 bases: TGTGCCAGCCAGGCAAGGAGGCTTTCTCAGGAGACCCAGTACTTC.

A single count supports this clone. The genes are TRBV30 and TRBJ1-3; possibly TRBD1 for D (6 bases). This CDR3 is 15 amino acids long. The germline V gene has CDR1 GTSNPN and CDR2 SVGIG (reference sequence). V dropped 3 bases and J dropped 4 bases, with 16 bases sitting between them. CDR3 residues: CAWSLKGEWGNTIYF. In DNA, the CDR3 is TGTGCCTGGAGCCTGAAGGGGGAATGGGGAAACACCATATATTTT.

The CDR3 nucleotides read TGTGCCAGCAGCTCCCGACTAGCGGGCACAGATACGCAGTATTTT. It translates to CASSSRLAGTDTQYF. The gene calls are TRBV7-2 and TRBJ2-3, with 9 positions matching TRBD2. Germline-derived CDR1 and CDR2 are SGHTA and FQGNSA. V was pared by 4 bases and J by 1 base, with 3 bases of the junction left unmatched. The length of the CDR3 is 15 residues.

The V gene is TRBV6-4, the J gene TRBJ2-7; D not resolved. This CDR3 has 16 residues. Trimming removed 2 bases at V and 3 bases at J, with 17 bases between. CDR1 is MRHNA and CDR2 is SNTAGT in the germline V gene. CDR3 amino acids: CASSDREAYDHYEQYF. Here the CDR3 DNA reads TGTGCCAGCAGTGACCGTGAGGCCTACGACCACTACGAGCAGTACTTC.

V and J are TRBV12-2 and TRBJ2-5. TRBV12-2 is noted as a pseudogene. The CDR3 sequence is 13 residues long. The CDR3 here is CASRLVSQETQYF. As DNA, the CDR3 is TGTGCAAGTCGCTTAGTTTCCCAAGAGACCCAGTACTTC.

This chain joins TRBV9 and TRBJ2-3; TRBD1 matches 7 bases. V trimming: 3 bases; J trimming: 2 bases; junction bases outside the gene matches: 12. The V gene's germline CDR1 is SGDLS and CDR2 YYNGEE. This CDR3 is 17 amino acids long. This CDR3 reads CASSETLPGQLTDTQYF. The CDR3 DNA reads TGTGCCAGCAGCGAGACCCTTCCGGGACAGCTCACAGATACGCAGTATTTT.

The chain uses TRBV10-3 and TRBJ1-5; maybe TRBD1 (6 bases). Trimming took off 8 bases at V and 3 bases at J, with 32 bases between the two ends. In germline, CDR1 is ENHRY, CDR2 SYGVKD. The CDR3 covers 20 residues. The CDR3 spells CAISRSFGQGRRFINQPQHF. The CDR3 region has the DNA TGTGCCATCTCTAGATCCTTCGGGCAGGGGCGAAGGTTTATCAATCAGCCCCAGCATTTT.

V gene TRBV12-5 combines with J gene TRBJ1-2; the D gene is possibly TRBD1 (5 bases). Looked up from germline, CDR1 is LGHNT and CDR2 is FRNRAP. The length of the CDR3 is 16 residues. Trimming stripped 1 base from V and 4 bases from J, with 16 bases between. CDR3 coding DNA: TGTGCTAGTGGTTTGGCCGATCGGACGGGACCCTATGGCTACACCTTC. The encoded protein is CASGLADRTGPYGYTF.

This chain uses TRBV28 with TRBJ2-7; TRBD2 might be the D (7 bases). V lost 6 bases and J lost 3, with 18 bases in between. Germline-derived CDR1 and CDR2 are MDHEN and SYDVKM. There are 15 residues in the CDR3. The CDR3 region is CASSPSRGGGYEQYF. The CDR3 DNA follows: TGTGCCAGCAGCCCGAGTCGGGGAGGGGGCTACGAGCAGTACTTC.

The V call is TRBV19, the J call TRBJ2-5; possibly TRBD2 for D (6 bases). Germline CDR1 reads LNHDA; CDR2 reads SQIVND (reference sequence). This CDR3 region has 17 residues. Trimming left V 3 bases short and J 1 base short, with 18 bases between. The CDR3 nucleotides read TGTGCCAGTAGTATCCCCTCTAGGAGCGGGCTCCAAGAGACCCAGTACTTC. Residues: CASSIPSRSGLQETQYF.

The rearrangement uses TRBV9 and TRBJ2-3; either TRBD1 or TRBD2 may fit D (7 bases each). This CDR3 spans 15 amino acids. V was trimmed by 0 bases and J by 5 bases, leaving 13 bases between them. Germline CDR1 and CDR2: SGDLS and YYNGEE. In DNA form, the CDR3 reads TGTGCCAGCAGCGTAGTGGCAGGGGGGGGAGATACGCAGTATTTT. Protein product: CASSVVAGGGDTQYF.

This chain connects TRBV10-2 to TRBJ2-6; D may correspond to TRBD1 or TRBD2 (5 bases each). Looked up from germline, CDR1 is WSHSY and CDR2 is SAAADI. The germline V and J ends were trimmed by 2 bases and 4 bases, with 6 bases remaining between them. The CDR3 loop spans 14 amino acids. The CDR3 DNA follows: TGCGCCAGCAGTGAGGGGGGAGGGGCCAACGTCCTGACTTTC. Protein: CASSEGGGANVLTF.

This clone was seen a handful of times. The CDR3 here is CASSGGVAFF. CDR3 sequence (DNA): TGTGCCAGCAGTGGGGGAGTAGCTTTCTTT. V and J are TRBV6-4 and TRBJ1-1, with D unclear. Between the trimmed V and J ends, which lost 4 bases and 10 bases, there was a span of 7 bases. CDR1 and CDR2 from the germline V gene are MRHNA and SNTAGT. This CDR3 comprises 10 residues.